This T cell receptor beta chain was sequenced during a study of T cell repertoires in cytomegalovirus infection. Study details: Public TCR beta signature analysis indicated the presence of both CMV infection and matching HLA type.

TCRdb reprocessed the reads with MiXCR, giving one entry per CDR3 protein. Of 500,000 or so distinct CDR3 sequences listed, about 15% are singletons. This clonotype appeared a few times. Its antigen remains unknown. Study findings and constraints: Public TCR beta family frequency separated CMV-and-HLA carriers, including in an independent cohort. HLA-C-restricted CMV clonotypes gave the most frequent clonotype in two of eight donors.

J lost 2 bases, V lost 0 bases, and 2 bases had no gene match. Germline V gene lookup returns CDR1 LGHNA and CDR2 YNFKEQ. The CDR3 length is 15 residues. This sequence joins TRBV4-2 and TRBJ2-3, with TRBD2 identical over 7 bases. This receptor was taken from a human donor in good health (CMV status not recorded). Some clones in this sample may be carry-over from other donors' samples. The sequencing input was CD8+ T cells from PBMCs. Written as DNA, the CDR3 is TGTGCCAGCAGCCAAGAGGGAGGGTACACAGATACGCAGTATTTT. Its translation: CASSQEGGYTDTQYF.